This entry describes one T cell receptor beta chain. It was from whole blood, with no T cell sorting, that total RNA was isolated. Germline values: CDR1 SEHNR, CDR2 FQNEAQ (reference sequence). This CDR3 has 12 amino acids. Researchers used template switching to add UMIs featuring a 6-nucleotide sample barcode. One entry per CDR3 protein, without DNA, is what TCRdb gives after re-calling the 5' RACE reads. This sample's table reports 200,000 to 250,000 distinct CDR3 sequences. This specimen comes from a study of monozygotic twins with inflammatory bowel disease. This chain joins TRBV7-9 and TRBJ1-2. The source material was blood. This receptor was taken from a human donor with ulcerative colitis or Crohn's disease, or a healthy co-twin of an affected twin (not recorded which). CDR3 residues: CASTFGSYGYTF.